These 25 T cell receptor beta chains were all obtained from the same sample, sequenced in a study of neurological immune-mediated disorders. One entry per CDR3 protein results from TCRdb running MiXCR on the 5' RACE reads. Here the sample spans some 79,000 distinct CDR3 sequences, 13% to 15% being singletons. Specimen: PBMCs. The source of these receptors is a woman aged 45-59 years in good health.

This clonotype was seen ten or more times. The chain employs TRBV5-1 and TRBJ2-7, with 11 bases aligning to TRBD1. The V and J ends lost 4 bases and 5 bases, in that order; junction bases with no gene match: 8. This CDR3 contains 15 residues. Looked up from germline, CDR1 is SGHRS and CDR2 is YFSETQ. CDR3 sequence (DNA): TGCGCCAGCAGCCGCCCGGGACAGGGGGAGAACGAGCAGTACTTC. Translation gives CASSRPGQGENEQYF. The full variable domain, with the rest looked up from reference TRBV5-1 and TRBJ2-7, is KAGVTQTPRYLIKTRGQQVTLSCSPISGHRSVSWYQQTPGQGLQFLFEYFSETQRNKGNFPGRFSGRQFSNSRSEMNVSTLELGDSALYLCASSRPGQGENEQYFGPGTRLTVT.

This clonotype was counted at least ten times. The V gene is TRBV6-6, the J gene TRBJ1-1; no firm D call. V dropped 0 bases and J dropped 5 bases, with 7 bases sitting between them. The CDR3 spans 13 residues. CDR1 is MNHNY, CDR2 SVGAGI, per germline (reference sequence). The CDR3 sequence: CASSYSQRTEAFF. The CDR3 DNA is TGTGCCAGCAGTTACTCGCAGCGAACTGAAGCTTTCTTT.

This clonotype was detected ten times or more. This chain connects TRBV27 to TRBJ1-5, with D maybe TRBD1 (6 bases). The V end was cut by 3 bases, the J end by 7 bases, with 13 bases between. Germline CDR1 is MNHEY and CDR2 is SMNVEV (reference sequence). This CDR3 comprises 14 residues. The CDR3 is CASSFRGDGQPQHF. The CDR3 region has the DNA TGTGCCAGCAGTTTTAGGGGGGATGGCCAGCCCCAGCATTTT.

The sample holds many counts of this clonotype. At one end the junction does not follow the germline gene, possibly because of a read error. The chain combines TRBV7-3 with TRBJ2-1; 11 bases match TRBD2. The CDR3 is 15 residues long. Germline V gene lookup returns CDR1 SGHTA and CDR2 FQGTGA. The CDR3 region has the DNA TGTGCCAGCACCTTAGCGGGAGGGACCTACAATGAGCAGTTCTTC. Amino acids: CASTLAGGTYNEQFF. Full variable domain (outside the CDR3, taken from reference TRBV7-3 and TRBJ2-1): GAGVSQTPSNKVTEKGKYVELRCDPISGHTALYWYRQSLGQGPEFLIYFQGTGAADDSGLPNDRFFAVRPEGSVSTLKIQRTERGDSAVYLCASTLAGGTYNEQFFGPGTRLTVL.

The CDR3 coding sequence is TGCGCCAGCAGCTCCAGATTGGGCACAGATACGCAGTATTTT. Translation gives CASSSRLGTDTQYF. This sequence joins TRBV5-1 and TRBJ2-3, with no clear D. The CDR3 sequence is 14 residues long. Trimming stripped 3 bases from V and 1 base from J, with 9 bases between. The germline gives CDR1 SGHRS, CDR2 YFSETQ. The full variable domain, in which reference TRBV5-1 and TRBJ2-3 provide the parts outside the CDR3, is KAGVTQTPRYLIKTRGQQVTLSCSPISGHRSVSWYQQTPGQGLQFLFEYFSETQRNKGNFPGRFSGRQFSNSRSEMNVSTLELGDSALYLCASSSRLGTDTQYFGPGTRLTVL.

This clonotype was detected ten times or more. The DNA for the CDR3 is TGTGCCAGCAGCTTGGGCGGTGAAGAAGCTTTCTTT. Its translation: CASSLGGEEAFF. The chain combines TRBV5-6 with TRBJ1-1; no clear D gene. Germline V gene data show CDR1 as SGHDT and CDR2 as YYEEEE. There are 12 residues in the CDR3. With 0 bases removed from V and 8 bases from J, the gap between germline ends came to 8 bases.

This clonotype has ten or more counts. The chain joins TRBV5-1 to TRBJ2-7; TRBD2 agrees at 11 bases. This CDR3 is 14 amino acids long. Trimming cost V 3 bases and J 3 bases; bases outside gene matches: 2. The germline gives CDR1 SGHRS, CDR2 YFSETQ. This chain's CDR3 is CASSSGTSGYEQYF. CDR3 DNA: TGCGCCAGCAGCTCTGGGACTAGCGGCTACGAGCAGTACTTC.

This clonotype was observed at least ten times. V is TRBV7-2 and J is TRBJ1-5; no definite D call. V was cut by 1 base and J by 6 bases, with 4 bases left in between. The CDR3 sequence is 12 residues long. CDR1 is SGHTA and CDR2 is FQGNSA in the germline V gene. CDR3 DNA: TGTGCCAGCAGCTTAGGGGTTCAGCCCCAGCATTTT. Translating gives CASSLGVQPQHF.

The table lists this clonotype with many counts. The chain combines TRBV5-1 with TRBJ1-1; TRBD1 aligns across 9 bases. In germline, CDR1 is SGHRS, CDR2 YFSETQ. V dropped 1 base and J dropped 7; count of bases not matched to a gene: 8. CDR3 length: 15 amino acids. CDR3 protein: CASSLTGGNHGEAFF. The CDR3 coding sequence is TGCGCCAGCAGCTTGACAGGGGGCAATCACGGTGAAGCTTTCTTT.

This clonotype was counted many times. V usage is TRBV5-1 and J usage is TRBJ2-7, with TRBD1 matching 7 bases. Germline lookup yields CDR1 SGHRS and CDR2 YFSETQ. The V segment lost 6 bases and the J segment 2 bases; nucleotides outside the gene matches: 8. The CDR3 loop spans 14 amino acids. CDR3 bases: TGCGCCAGCAACCCGGGACAGTGGCCCTACGAGCAGTACTTC. Translation gives CASNPGQWPYEQYF.

Many counts were recorded for this clonotype. The CDR3 region is CASSVAGTGYNSPLHF. The CDR3 DNA reads as TGTGCCAGCAGCGTAGCCGGGACAGGGTATAATTCACCCCTCCACTTT. V gene TRBV9 combines with J gene TRBJ1-6, with 9 bases identical to TRBD1. J gave up 4 bases and V 0 bases, and 2 bases lay outside the gene matches. Germline CDR1 reads SGDLS; CDR2 reads YYNGEE. The CDR3 runs to 16 residues.

Ten or more counts support this clonotype. V and J are TRBV20-1 and TRBJ2-3; 8 positions match TRBD1. V was clipped by 6 bases and J by 2 bases; unmatched bases: 4. CDR1 DFQATT and CDR2 SNEGSKA come from the germline V gene (reference sequence). The CDR3 is made up of 13 amino acids. CDR3: CSAPGQDTDTQYF. CDR3 bases: TGCAGTGCCCCGGGACAGGACACAGATACGCAGTATTTT.

The table lists this clonotype with many counts. This rearrangement joins TRBV18 to TRBJ2-7, with D unclear. Trimming removed 4 bases at V and 4 bases at J, with 17 bases between. Germline CDR1 reads KGHSH; CDR2 reads LQKENI. This CDR3 has 15 amino acids. CDR3 protein: CASSLNGQSRYEQYF. The CDR3 DNA reads TGTGCCAGCTCACTCAACGGGCAGTCGAGATACGAGCAGTACTTC. The full variable domain, its missing parts supplied by reference TRBV18 and TRBJ2-7, is NAGVMQNPRHLVRRRGQEARLRCSPMKGHSHVYWYRQLPEEGLKFMVYLQKENIIDESGMPKERFSAEFPKEGPSILRIQQVVRGDSAAYFCASSLNGQSRYEQYFGPGTRLTVT.

This clonotype was detected a few times. V usage is TRBV4-1 and J usage is TRBJ1-1; maybe TRBD1 (5 bases). CDR1 and CDR2 (germline): MGHRA, YSYEKL. V lost 4 bases and J 4 bases, leaving 10 bases between the germline ends. The CDR3 spans 13 residues. The DNA of the CDR3 is TGCGCCAGCAGCCTAGGGGCGACCACTGAAGCTTTCTTT. This codes for CASSLGATTEAFF.

This chain joins TRBV20-1 and TRBJ2-3, with a possible D match to TRBD2 (7 bases). Trimming pared 3 bases from V and 6 bases from J, leaving 16 bases between. Germline CDR1 DFQATT, CDR2 SNEGSKA (reference sequence). This CDR3 spans 14 amino acids. CDR3: CSASPGGGVDTQYF. DNA of the CDR3: TGCAGTGCTAGCCCGGGGGGCGGGGTCGATACGCAGTATTTT.

This chain links TRBV6-2 or TRBV6-3 with TRBJ1-1; D is possibly TRBD1 (5 bases). Germline V gives CDR1 MNHEY, CDR2 SVGEGT. The CDR3 has 12 residues. The V end lost 4 bases, the J end lost 5 bases, and 8 bases lay between the germline ends. CDR3 in amino acids: CASSSQGTEAFF. The CDR3 coding sequence is TGTGCCAGCAGTTCCCAGGGAACTGAAGCTTTCTTT.

Many counts were recorded for this clonotype. The chain uses TRBV20-1 and TRBJ1-5; 7 nucleotides align to TRBD1. This CDR3 spans 12 amino acids. With V trimmed by 4 bases and J by 6 bases, 3 bases remained unmatched. Per germline, CDR1 DFQATT and CDR2 SNEGSKA (reference sequence). The CDR3 loop reads CSATNRGQPQHF. The CDR3 coding sequence is TGCAGTGCTACTAACAGGGGTCAGCCCCAGCATTTT.

The V gene is TRBV10-3, the J gene TRBJ1-6; D perhaps matches TRBD1 (5 bases). The CDR3 extends over 14 amino acids. Germline V gene data show CDR1 as ENHRY and CDR2 as SYGVKD. V was trimmed by 0 bases and J by 8 bases, leaving 8 bases between them. CDR3: CAISESGGDSPLHF. CDR3 bases: TGTGCCATCAGTGAGTCTGGGGGGGATTCACCCCTCCACTTT.

This clonotype has a count of ten or more. CDR3 nucleotide sequence: TGTGCCAGCCTTACATGGGATGAGCAGTTCTTC. Protein sequence: CASLTWDEQFF. J is TRBJ2-1 and V is TRBV28; D remains unclear. The germline V gene has CDR1 MDHEN and CDR2 SYDVKM. Trimming took off 8 bases at V and 8 bases at J, with 10 bases between the two ends. This CDR3 has 11 amino acids.

This clonotype was recorded at least ten times. The chain couples TRBV28 to TRBJ2-2; maybe TRBD1 (6 bases). CDR1 MDHEN and CDR2 SYDVKM come from the germline V gene. V lost 10 bases, J lost 0 bases, and 12 bases lay in between. This CDR3 has 14 residues. CDR3 bases: TGTGCCACCCCAAAGGGGGCGAACACCGGGGAGCTGTTTTTT. It translates to CATPKGANTGELFF.

This clonotype was recorded at least ten times. The chain joins TRBV7-3 to TRBJ2-5; TRBD2 agrees at 9 bases. V lost 1 base and J lost 0; bases outside the gene matches: 3. The CDR3 spans 16 residues. CDR1 is SGHTA, CDR2 FQGTGA, per germline. The CDR3 here is CASSLILAGHQETQYF. CDR3 nucleotides: TGTGCCAGCAGCTTAATCCTAGCGGGACACCAAGAGACCCAGTACTTC.

This clonotype has at least ten counts. This sequence joins TRBV20-1 and TRBJ2-1, with a tentative D call TRBD1 (5 bases). V lost 2 bases, J lost 3 bases, and 14 bases lay in between. The CDR3 extends over 15 amino acids. Looked up from germline, CDR1 is DFQATT and CDR2 is SNEGSKA (reference sequence). CDR3 sequence (DNA): TGCAGTGCTAGAAGGGTCAGGGTTATCTACAATGAGCAGTTCTTC. This codes for CSARRVRVIYNEQFF.

This clonotype was seen ten or more times. The chain is built from TRBV5-1 and TRBJ1-2, with TRBD1 matching 9 bases. The CDR3 covers 16 residues. The junction had 8 bases not matched to a gene; V was cut back by 4 bases and J by 1 base. Germline V gene sequence: CDR1 SGHRS, CDR2 YFSETQ. The CDR3 here is CASSNRTGAINYGYTF. The DNA for the CDR3 is TGCGCCAGCAGCAATCGGACAGGGGCCATTAACTATGGCTACACCTTC. The full variable domain, in which reference TRBV5-1 and TRBJ1-2 provide the parts outside the CDR3, is KAGVTQTPRYLIKTRGQQVTLSCSPISGHRSVSWYQQTPGQGLQFLFEYFSETQRNKGNFPGRFSGRQFSNSRSEMNVSTLELGDSALYLCASSNRTGAINYGYTFGSGTRLTVV.

This clonotype came up many times. The rearrangement uses TRBV12-3 or TRBV12-4 and TRBJ2-7, with D perhaps assigned TRBD1 or TRBD2 (5 bases each). The CDR3 consists of 13 residues. Trimming took 7 bases from V and 0 from J, leaving 10 bases between them. The chain's CDR3 is CASNLGASYEQYF. The CDR3, as DNA: TGTGCCAGCAACCTCGGGGCCTCCTACGAGCAGTACTTC.

This clonotype was counted ten times or more. The chain couples TRBV5-1 to TRBJ2-3; D gene unclear. The CDR3 runs 12 residues. Trimming cost V 3 bases and J 3 bases, with 5 bases left between them. Germline loops: CDR1 SGHRS, CDR2 YFSETQ. The CDR3 sequence is CASSSNTDTQYF. CDR3 nucleotides: TGCGCCAGCAGCTCCAATACAGATACGCAGTATTTT.